The clone carrying this T cell receptor beta chain showed up just a few times. The sample comes from a study of T-cell reconstitution after alpha-beta-depleted transplantation in children. Germline trimming cut 0 bases from V and 1 base from J; bases unmatched to any gene: 8. The CDR3 sequence is 18 residues long. Germline lookup yields CDR1 SGHNT and CDR2 YYREEE (reference sequence). The library targeted TCRbeta and was prepared with unique molecular identifiers. From the PCR reads, TCRdb called clonotypes with MiXCR, one entry per CDR3 protein. Counted here are around 410,000 distinct CDR3 sequences, roughly 10% occurring once; the ten biggest clones make up roughly 5.1%.

The receptor was derived from a human donor who donated a stem cell graft to a child with acute myeloid leukemia. Sequenced here: PBMCs from the stem cell graft donor, sampled from the stem cell graft. The chain uses TRBV5-4 and TRBJ2-7; the match to TRBD2 covers 12 bases. The CDR3 nucleotides read TGTGCCAGCAGCTTGGATCCTAGCGGGAGGGCCTTTTCCTACGAGCAGTACTTC. It yields the protein CASSLDPSGRAFSYEQYF.